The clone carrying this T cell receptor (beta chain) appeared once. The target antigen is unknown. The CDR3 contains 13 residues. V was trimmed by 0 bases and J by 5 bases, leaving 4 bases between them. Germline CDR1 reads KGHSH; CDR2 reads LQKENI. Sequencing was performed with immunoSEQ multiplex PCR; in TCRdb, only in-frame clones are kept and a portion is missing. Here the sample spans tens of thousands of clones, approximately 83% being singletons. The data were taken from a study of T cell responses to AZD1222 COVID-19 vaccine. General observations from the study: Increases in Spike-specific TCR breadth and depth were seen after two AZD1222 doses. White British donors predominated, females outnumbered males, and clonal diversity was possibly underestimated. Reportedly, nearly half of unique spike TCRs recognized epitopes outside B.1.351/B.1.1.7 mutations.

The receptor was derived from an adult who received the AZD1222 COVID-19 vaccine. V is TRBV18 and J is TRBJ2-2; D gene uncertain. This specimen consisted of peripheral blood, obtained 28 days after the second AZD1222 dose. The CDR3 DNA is TGTGCCAGCTCACCACCGTCGACCGGGGAGCTGTTTTTT. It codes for CASSPPSTGELFF.